Listed below are T cell receptor beta chains from one sample, sequenced in a study of blood T cell repertoires in COVID-19. Only in-frame clones appear in the TCRdb table, and some are missing; sequencing was by immunoSEQ multiplex PCR. The sample has 40,000 to 55,000 clones; 89% are singletons. Sequences were obtained from peripheral blood. These receptors all come from a human donor in a cohort sampled during active COVID-19. The CDR3 runs from the conserved cysteine through the conserved F or W. Each record gives: clone size, J gene, V gene, D gene, CDR3 DNA, CDR3 protein. A D gene is named only where the DNA matches it firmly. The listing skips clone size in some rows; elsewhere it reads once, few, many or a size class.

>NA|TRBJ2-1|TRBV19|TRBD1
TGTGCCAGTTCAAGTATCACCGGGACAGGTAACAATGAGCAGTTCTTC
CASSSITGTGNNEQFF
>NA|TRBJ2-3|TRBV6-5|NA
TGTGCCAGCACAGGAGCGGTCGGCACAGATACGCAGTATTTT
CASTGAVGTDTQYF
>NA|TRBJ2-7|TRBV7-6|TRBD1
TGTGCCAGCAGCTTAGCGAGTGGACGGACAGGGAATCGCTACGAGCAGTACTTC
CASSLASGRTGNRYEQYF
>medium-sized|TRBJ2-2|TRBV28|NA
TGTGCCAGCAGTTTATTCACATCAGGTAGCACCGGGGAGCTGTTTTTT
CASSLFTSGSTGELFF
>NA|TRBJ2-7|TRBV5-4|TRBD2
TGTGCCAGCAAGACTACTAGCGGGAGCTCCTACGAGCAGTACTTC
CASKTTSGSSYEQYF
>NA|TRBJ1-5|TRBV5-8|NA
TGTGCCAGCAGCTTGGAGACGGGGGGGAATAGCAATCAGCCCCAGCATTTT
CASSLETGGNSNQPQHF
>NA|TRBJ2-5|TRBV19|TRBD1
TGTGCCAGTAGTCCAGGGGACAGGGGGCGACTTCAAGAGACCCAGTACTTC
CASSPGDRGRLQETQYF
>NA|TRBJ2-2|TRBV7-2|NA
TGTGCCAGCAGCTTAATCGGCCGGGACGGGGAGCTGTTTTTT
CASSLIGRDGELFF
>NA|TRBJ1-6|TRBV10-1|NA
TGCGCCAGCAGTGGACAGGCTAATTCACCCCTCCACTTT
CASSGQANSPLHF
>NA|TRBJ2-3|TRBV19|NA
TGTGCCACCAGGGTGGAAGGCACAGATACGCAGTATTTT
CATRVEGTDTQYF
>NA|TRBJ2-3|TRBV2|NA
TGTGCCAGCAGTATAGCGACAGATACGCAGTATTTT
CASSIATDTQYF
>NA|TRBJ2-2|TRBV7-2|TRBD2
TGTGCCAGCAGCTTTAGGGAGGGTAACACCGGGGAGCTGTTTTTT
CASSFREGNTGELFF
>NA|TRBJ1-2|TRBV5-1|TRBD1
TGCGCCAGCGATAGGGGGACAGGGGACTCGTATGGCTACACCTTC
CASDRGTGDSYGYTF
>NA|TRBJ1-3|TRBV28|NA
TGTGCCAGCAGTTTCGAGCGCAACACCATATATTTT
CASSFERNTIYF
>NA|TRBJ1-1|TRBV28|TRBD1
TGTGCCAGCAGTACACCGGGACAGGGAAGAGGAGACACTGAAGCTTTCTTT
CASSTPGQGRGDTEAFF
>NA|TRBJ1-6|TRBV5-1|TRBD1
TGCGCCAGCAGCTTCGGACAGGGTAGGCATTCACCCCTCCACTTT
CASSFGQGRHSPLHF
>NA|TRBJ2-7|TRBV18|TRBD2
TGTGCCAGCTCACCACGAGAACTAGCGGGAGCGGACGAGCAGTACTTC
CASSPRELAGADEQYF
>NA|TRBJ1-4|TRBV4-2|TRBD1
TGTGCCAGCAGCGCTCAGACAGGGGAGAATGAAAAACTGTTTTTT
CASSAQTGENEKLFF